Each of the 5 T cell receptor beta chains below was sequenced from the same sample in a study of CXCR3-negative and CXCR3-positive naive CD8 T cells. Broader study findings: Researchers report that CXCR3-positive naive cells carry more hydrophobic TRB CDR3s than CXCR3-negative naive cells.

For these TCRs, the target antigens are not known. UMI-labeled 5' RACE yielded the TRB cDNA libraries. From its re-call of the 5' RACE reads, TCRdb lists each CDR3 protein once, without DNA. Recorded for this sample: approximately 100,000 distinct CDR3 sequences. The source material was naive CXCR3+ CD8+ T cells from blood. Subset reported: CD45RO-CCR7+CD27+CD95- naive CD8+ T cells expressing CXCR3 (TNR3+). Receptors originate from a human donor in good health. Some clones in this sample may be carry-over from other donors' samples.

This chain joins TRBV7-8 and TRBJ2-7; TCRdb picks TRBD1, but there is no DNA to check that call. CDR3 length: 17 amino acids. Germline loops: CDR1 SGHVS, CDR2 FQNEAQ. CDR3 amino acids: CASSFPGTGELRYEQYF.

CDR3 loop: CAISHDRGDTQYF. The genes are TRBV10-3 and TRBJ2-3; TCRdb lists TRBD1, though no DNA is available to test this call. This CDR3 has 13 residues. Germline V gene data show CDR1 as ENHRY and CDR2 as SYGVKD.

V is TRBV11-2 and J is TRBJ2-7. Germline CDR1 is SGHAT and CDR2 is FQNNGV. The CDR3 has 14 residues. The CDR3 region is CASSLGGTYYEQYF.

CDR3 in amino acids: CASSSLMYQETQYF. V usage is TRBV4-1 and J usage is TRBJ2-5. CDR3 length: 14 residues. CDR1 and CDR2 from the germline V gene are MGHRA and YSYEKL.

The chain joins TRBV29-1 to TRBJ2-7. Germline V lookup: CDR1 SQVTM, CDR2 ANQGSEA. This CDR3 comprises 12 residues. The CDR3 sequence is CSVWGTTYEQYF.